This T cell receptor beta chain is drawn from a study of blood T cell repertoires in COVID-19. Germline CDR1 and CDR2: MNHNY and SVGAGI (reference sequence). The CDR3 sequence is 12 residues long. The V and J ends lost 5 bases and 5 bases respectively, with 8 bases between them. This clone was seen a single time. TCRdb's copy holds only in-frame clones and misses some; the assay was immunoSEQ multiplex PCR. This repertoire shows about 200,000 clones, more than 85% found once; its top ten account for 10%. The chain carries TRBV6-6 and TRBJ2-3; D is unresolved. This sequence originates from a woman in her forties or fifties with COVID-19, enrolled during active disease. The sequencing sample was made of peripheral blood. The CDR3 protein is CASSLFVDTQYF. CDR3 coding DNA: TGTGCCAGCAGTCTCTTTGTAGATACGCAGTATTTT.